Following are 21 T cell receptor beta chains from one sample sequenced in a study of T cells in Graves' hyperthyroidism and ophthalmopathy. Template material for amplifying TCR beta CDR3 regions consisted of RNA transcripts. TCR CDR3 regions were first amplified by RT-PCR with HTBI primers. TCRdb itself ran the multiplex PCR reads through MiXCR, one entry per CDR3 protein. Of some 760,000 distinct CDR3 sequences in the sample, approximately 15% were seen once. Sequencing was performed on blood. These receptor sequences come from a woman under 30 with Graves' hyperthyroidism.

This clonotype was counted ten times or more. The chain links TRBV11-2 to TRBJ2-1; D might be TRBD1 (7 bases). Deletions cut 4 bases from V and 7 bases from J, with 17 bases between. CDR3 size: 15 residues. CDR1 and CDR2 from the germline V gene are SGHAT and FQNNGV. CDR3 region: CASSSTRGARNEQFF. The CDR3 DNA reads TGTGCCAGCAGCTCAACCAGGGGGGCTCGGAATGAGCAGTTCTTC.

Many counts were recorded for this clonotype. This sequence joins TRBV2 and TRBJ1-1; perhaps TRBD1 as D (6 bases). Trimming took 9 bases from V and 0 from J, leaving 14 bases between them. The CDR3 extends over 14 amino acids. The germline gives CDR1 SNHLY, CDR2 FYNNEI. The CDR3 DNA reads TGTGCCAGTGCAGACAGGTACATGAACACTGAAGCTTTCTTT. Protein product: CASADRYMNTEAFF.

CDR3 sequence reads: CASSQRVVKGGGYTF. In nucleotides, the CDR3 is TGTGCCAGCAGCCAACGAGTTGTTAAGGGGGGCGGCTACACCTTC. V is TRBV3-1 and J is TRBJ1-2; TRBD1 is a possible D gene (6 bases). CDR3 size: 15 residues. Germline values: CDR1 LGHDT, CDR2 YNNKEL (reference sequence). The V end lost 2 bases, the J end lost 8 bases, and 18 bases lay between the germline ends.

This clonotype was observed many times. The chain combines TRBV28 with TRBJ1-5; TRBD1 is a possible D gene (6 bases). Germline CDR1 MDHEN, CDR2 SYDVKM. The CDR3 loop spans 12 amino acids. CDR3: CAENRAGQPQHF. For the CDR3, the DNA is TGTGCTGAGAACAGGGCGGGGCAGCCCCAGCATTTT.

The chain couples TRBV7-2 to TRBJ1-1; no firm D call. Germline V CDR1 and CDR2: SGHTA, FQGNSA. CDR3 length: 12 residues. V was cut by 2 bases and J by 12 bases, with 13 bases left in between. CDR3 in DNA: TGTGCCAGCAGCTTAAAGCCGGGGTTAACTTTCTTT. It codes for CASSLKPGLTFF.

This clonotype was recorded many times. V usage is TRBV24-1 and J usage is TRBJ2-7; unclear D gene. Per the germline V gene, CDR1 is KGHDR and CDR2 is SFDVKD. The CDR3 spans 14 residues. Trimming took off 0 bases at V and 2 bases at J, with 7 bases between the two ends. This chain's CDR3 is CATSDLMAPYEQYF. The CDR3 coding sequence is TGTGCCACCAGTGATTTGATGGCTCCCTACGAGCAGTACTTC.

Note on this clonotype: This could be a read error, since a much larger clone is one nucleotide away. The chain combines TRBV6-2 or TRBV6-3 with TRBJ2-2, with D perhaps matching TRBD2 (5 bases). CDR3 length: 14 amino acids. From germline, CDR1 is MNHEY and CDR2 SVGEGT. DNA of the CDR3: TGTGCCAGCAGCCCCGGCTGGAACACCGGGGAGCTGTCTTTT. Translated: CASSPGWNTGELSF.

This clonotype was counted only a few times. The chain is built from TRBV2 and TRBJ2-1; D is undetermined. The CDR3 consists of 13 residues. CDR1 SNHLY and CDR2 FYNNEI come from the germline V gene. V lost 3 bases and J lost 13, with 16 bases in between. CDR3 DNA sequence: TGTGCCAGCAGTGATAAGTTCTTAATCTGCCAGTTCTTC. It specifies CASSDKFLICQFF.

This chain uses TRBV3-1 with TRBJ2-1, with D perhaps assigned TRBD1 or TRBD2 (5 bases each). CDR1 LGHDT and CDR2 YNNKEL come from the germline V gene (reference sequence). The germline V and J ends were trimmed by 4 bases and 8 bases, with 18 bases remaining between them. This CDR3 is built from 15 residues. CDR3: CASSRAPSGTDEQFF. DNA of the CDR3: TGTGCCAGCAGCCGGGCCCCCTCCGGGACCGATGAGCAGTTCTTC.

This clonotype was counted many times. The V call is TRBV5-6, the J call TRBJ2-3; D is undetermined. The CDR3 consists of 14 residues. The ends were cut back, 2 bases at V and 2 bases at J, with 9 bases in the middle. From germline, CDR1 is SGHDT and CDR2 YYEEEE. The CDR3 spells CASSLPAVTDTQYF. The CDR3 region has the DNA TGTGCCAGCAGCTTACCGGCCGTCACAGATACGCAGTATTTT.

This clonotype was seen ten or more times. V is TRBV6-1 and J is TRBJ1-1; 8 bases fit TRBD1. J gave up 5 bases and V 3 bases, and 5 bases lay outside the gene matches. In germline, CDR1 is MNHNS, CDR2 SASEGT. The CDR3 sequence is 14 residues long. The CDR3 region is CASSDRQGRTEAFF. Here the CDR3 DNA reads TGTGCCAGCAGTGACCGACAGGGGAGGACTGAAGCTTTCTTT.

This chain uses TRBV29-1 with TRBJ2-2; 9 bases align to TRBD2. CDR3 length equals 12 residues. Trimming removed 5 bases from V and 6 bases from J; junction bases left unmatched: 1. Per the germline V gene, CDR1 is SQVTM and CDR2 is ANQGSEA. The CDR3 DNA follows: TGCAGCGTTCGCGGGGGGGCCGGGGAGCTGTTTTTT. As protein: CSVRGGAGELFF.

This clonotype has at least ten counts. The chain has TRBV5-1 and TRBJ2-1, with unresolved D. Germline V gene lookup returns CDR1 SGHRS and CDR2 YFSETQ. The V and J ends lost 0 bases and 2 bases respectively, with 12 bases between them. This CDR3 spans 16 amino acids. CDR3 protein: CASSLAVTATYNEQFF. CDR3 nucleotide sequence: TGCGCCAGCAGCTTGGCGGTGACGGCTACCTACAATGAGCAGTTCTTC.

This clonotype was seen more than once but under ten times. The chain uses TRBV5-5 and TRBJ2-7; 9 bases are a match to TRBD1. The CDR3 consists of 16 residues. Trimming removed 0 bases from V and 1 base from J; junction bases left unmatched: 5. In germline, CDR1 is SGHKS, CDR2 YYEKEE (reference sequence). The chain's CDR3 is CASSLDPGTGSYEQYF. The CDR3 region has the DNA TGTGCCAGCAGCTTGGATCCCGGGACAGGGTCCTACGAGCAGTACTTC.

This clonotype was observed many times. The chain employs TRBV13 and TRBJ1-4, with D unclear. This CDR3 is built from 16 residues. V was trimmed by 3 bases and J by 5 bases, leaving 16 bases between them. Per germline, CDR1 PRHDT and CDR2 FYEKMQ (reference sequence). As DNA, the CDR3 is TGTGCCAGCAGCTTCCTCGGGGAAGGCTTCAATGAAAAACTGTTTTTT. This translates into CASSFLGEGFNEKLFF.

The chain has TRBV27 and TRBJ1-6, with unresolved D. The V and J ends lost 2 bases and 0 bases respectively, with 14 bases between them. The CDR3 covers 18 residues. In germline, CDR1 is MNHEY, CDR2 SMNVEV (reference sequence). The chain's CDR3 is CASSLGMRKSSYNSPLHF. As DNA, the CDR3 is TGTGCCAGCAGTTTAGGTATGCGGAAGAGCTCCTATAATTCACCCCTCCACTTT.

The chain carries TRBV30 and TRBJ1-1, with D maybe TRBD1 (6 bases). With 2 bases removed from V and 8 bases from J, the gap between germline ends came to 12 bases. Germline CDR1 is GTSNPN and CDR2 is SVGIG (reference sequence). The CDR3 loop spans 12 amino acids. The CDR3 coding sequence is TGTGCCTGGAGTTACACAGACAGGGAAGCTTTCTTT. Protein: CAWSYTDREAFF.

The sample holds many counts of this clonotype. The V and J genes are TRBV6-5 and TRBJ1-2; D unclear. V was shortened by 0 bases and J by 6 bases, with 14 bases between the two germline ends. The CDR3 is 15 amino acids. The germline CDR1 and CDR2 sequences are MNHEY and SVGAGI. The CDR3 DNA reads TGTGCCAGCAGTTACTCCGGGCCCTCAAGGGATGGCTACACCTTC. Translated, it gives CASSYSGPSRDGYTF.

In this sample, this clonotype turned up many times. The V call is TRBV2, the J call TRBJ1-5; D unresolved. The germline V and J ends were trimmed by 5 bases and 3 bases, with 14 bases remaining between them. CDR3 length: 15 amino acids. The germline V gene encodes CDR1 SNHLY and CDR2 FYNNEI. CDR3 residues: CASSLARRYNQPQHF. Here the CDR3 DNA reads TGTGCCAGCAGTCTAGCAAGACGGTACAATCAGCCCCAGCATTTT.

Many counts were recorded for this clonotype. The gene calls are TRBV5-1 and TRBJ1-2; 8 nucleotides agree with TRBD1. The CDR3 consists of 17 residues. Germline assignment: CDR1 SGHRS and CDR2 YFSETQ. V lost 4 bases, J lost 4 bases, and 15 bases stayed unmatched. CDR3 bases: TGCGCCAGCAGCATTGGGACAGGAATGTCCCCCGGCTATGGCTACACCTTC. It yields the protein CASSIGTGMSPGYGYTF.

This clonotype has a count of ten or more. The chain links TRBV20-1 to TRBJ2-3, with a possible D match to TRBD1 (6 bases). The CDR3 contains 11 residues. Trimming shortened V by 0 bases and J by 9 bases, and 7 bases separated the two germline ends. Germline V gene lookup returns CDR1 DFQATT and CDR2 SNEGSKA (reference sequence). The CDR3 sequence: CSARDRGTQYF. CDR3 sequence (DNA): TGCAGTGCTAGAGACAGGGGCACGCAGTATTTT.